This T cell receptor (beta chain) is from a study of blood T cells in healthy people across ages. Whole-study context: Researchers report that template switching captured about one barcoded beta molecule per two T cells. Regarding the study as a whole: Roughly linear declines in TCR beta diversity per million T cells occurred with age.

Trimming took 4 bases from V and 5 from J, leaving 9 bases between them. Germline assignment: CDR1 MNHNS and CDR2 SASEGT. The CDR3 sequence is 13 residues long. PBMCs were isolated at a quantity of at least 6 million per sample. Primed by a sample-barcoded 5' primer and a J-beta primer mix, a second PCR proceeded for 7 to 11 cycles. Tagging of each cDNA molecule was performed by a template-switch adaptor with 12 random nucleotides. TCRdb fed the 5' RACE reads into MiXCR, producing one record per CDR3 protein. The profile shows roughly 500,000 distinct CDR3 sequences, 27% of them singletons. To note about this clonotype: Its antigen remains unidentified.

Sequenced: blood. The sequence derives from a woman in her seventies in good health. The rearrangement joins TRBV6-1 to TRBJ2-1; D is uncertain. The CDR3 reads CASSVRIHNEQFF. CDR3 sequence (DNA): TGTGCCAGCAGTGTAAGGATACACAATGAGCAGTTCTTC.